This entry concerns a single T cell receptor (beta chain). Its specificity is not known. Some clones are missing from TCRdb's copy, which holds only in-frame ones; the method was immunoSEQ multiplex PCR. The sample includes about 32,000 clones, 84% of them seen just once. This specimen belongs to a study of OX40 agonist ivuxolimab in advanced cancers. Looking at the study overall: The treatment was a fully human IgG2 OX40 agonist, ivuxolimab.

Patients were ineligible given autoimmune disease history or systemic immunosuppression. Researchers took blood at baseline, on cycle 4 day 1, and on cycle 7 day 1. Whole-study results and caveats: By week 6 at 0.1 to 3.0 mg/kg, blood CD4+ and CD8+ T cells had expanded clonally.

Germline values: CDR1 SGHTA, CDR2 FQGNSA. The CDR3 runs to 17 residues. V was clipped by 2 bases and J by 7 bases, with 21 bases between them. The receptor's source is an adult with an advanced solid tumor such as melanoma, head and neck, liver or kidney cancer. J is TRBJ2-1 and V is TRBV7-2; D may be TRBD2 (7 bases). The sample here was CD4+ or CD8+ T cells sorted from blood, taken in a trial of the OX40 agonist ivuxolimab. The CDR3 DNA follows: TGTGCCAGCAGCTTATCCTCGGGCGGGGGCTCCGGGAATGAGCAGTTCTTC. Translated: CASSLSSGGGSGNEQFF. The complete variable domain, with remaining parts taken from reference TRBV7-2 and TRBJ2-1, reads GAGVSQSPSNKVTEKGKDVELRCDPISGHTALYWYRQSLGQGLEFLIYFQGNSAPDKSGLPSDRFSAERTGGSVSTLTIQRTQQEDSAVYLCASSLSSGGGSGNEQFFGPGTRLTVL.